These T cell receptor beta chains were read from a single sample in a study of blood T cell repertoires in COVID-19. The repertoire was sequenced with immunoSEQ multiplex PCR; TCRdb's copy has only in-frame clones and lacks some. The sample has some 110,000 clones, around 78% seen once. Material for sequencing was peripheral blood. The receptor source for this set is a man at least 80 years old with COVID-19, enrolled during active disease. The CDR3 runs from the conserved cysteine through the conserved F or W. The D gene is left open where the match is weak. Part of the rows lack a size; the others show once, few, many or a class for expanded clones.

TRBD2,TRBJ2-5,TRBV5-1,once,CASSDGTSWETQYF,TGCGCCAGCAGCGACGGGACTAGTTGGGAGACCCAGTACTTC
TRBD1,TRBJ1-3,TRBV6-5,NA,CASRRQGFSGNTIYF,TGTGCCAGCAGGAGACAGGGTTTCTCTGGAAACACCATATATTTT
TRBD2,TRBJ2-4,TRBV4-1,few,CASSQGLAGGGVKNIQYF,TGCGCCAGCAGCCAAGGCCTTGCGGGAGGAGGGGTCAAAAACATTCAGTACTTC
NA,TRBJ1-2,TRBV6-6,few,CASSFVRVGYTF,TGTGCCAGCAGTTTCGTCAGGGTTGGCTACACCTTC
NA,TRBJ1-6,TRBV12-3/TRBV12-4,once,CASSLGAGSPLHF,TGTGCCAGCAGTTTAGGGGCGGGTTCACCCCTCCACTTT
NA,TRBJ2-2,TRBV11-2,NA,CASSRNTGELFF,TGTGCCAGCAGCCGTAACACCGGGGAGCTGTTTTTT
TRBD2,TRBJ2-7,TRBV20-1,once,CSASPLAGPTYEQYF,TGCAGTGCTAGTCCCCTAGCGGGACCCACCTACGAGCAGTACTTC
NA,TRBJ1-1,TRBV28,many,CASSFTGNTEAFF,TGTGCCAGCAGTTTTACAGGGAACACTGAAGCTTTCTTT
TRBD1,TRBJ2-1,TRBV7-9,NA,CASRLRGQGWNEQFF,TGTGCCAGCAGACTCAGGGGGCAAGGGTGGAATGAGCAGTTCTTC
NA,TRBJ1-4,TRBV18,NA,CASSPSYNEKLFF,TGTGCCAGCTCACCAAGCTATAATGAAAAACTGTTTTTT
TRBD1,TRBJ1-6,TRBV28,NA,CASSLTGGRLDSPLHF,TGTGCCAGCAGTCTAACAGGGGGCCGCTTAGATTCACCCCTCCACTTT
TRBD2,TRBJ2-1,TRBV7-3,NA,CASSPTSGSYNEQFF,TGTGCCAGCAGCCCGACTAGCGGGAGCTACAATGAGCAGTTCTTC
TRBD2,TRBJ2-3,TRBV27,NA,CASSATSATDTQYF,TGTGCCAGCAGTGCGACTAGCGCCACAGATACGCAGTATTTT
TRBD1,TRBJ1-2,TRBV7-9,NA,CASSLIQGGKYGYTF,TGTGCCAGCAGCTTAATCCAGGGGGGAAAGTATGGCTACACCTTC
NA,TRBJ1-2,TRBV9,NA,CASSADGKDYGYTF,TGTGCCAGCAGCGCGGACGGGAAAGACTATGGCTACACCTTC
NA,TRBJ1-1,TRBV29-1,NA,CSVLGTNGNTEAFF,TGCAGTGTTTTGGGGACAAATGGAAACACTGAAGCTTTCTTT
NA,TRBJ2-3,TRBV29-1,NA,CSVDTYTDTQYF,TGCAGCGTTGATACTTACACAGATACGCAGTATTTT
TRBD1,TRBJ2-7,TRBV5-1,NA,CASSLPGQGLPSSYEQYF,TGCGCCAGCAGCTTACCGGGACAGGGCCTCCCTAGCTCCTACGAGCAGTACTTC
NA,TRBJ2-2,TRBV6-6,NA,CASSQSANTGELFF,TGTGCCAGCAGTCAGAGCGCGAACACCGGGGAGCTGTTTTTT
NA,TRBJ2-1,TRBV2,NA,CASSLYGEGNEQFF,TGTGCCAGCAGTCTTTACGGAGAGGGCAATGAGCAGTTCTTC
NA,TRBJ2-7,TRBV6-6,few,CASSYSARGEYEQYF,TGTGCCAGCAGTTACTCAGCCCGGGGAGAGTACGAGCAGTACTTC
TRBD2,TRBJ2-3,TRBV11-2,NA,CASSLGSSGPWDTQYF,TGTGCCAGCAGCTTAGGTAGTAGCGGGCCCTGGGATACGCAGTATTTT
TRBD1,TRBJ1-4,TRBV5-1,NA,CASSLAQGAGNEKLFF,TGCGCCAGCAGCTTGGCTCAGGGGGCAGGTAATGAAAAACTGTTTTTT